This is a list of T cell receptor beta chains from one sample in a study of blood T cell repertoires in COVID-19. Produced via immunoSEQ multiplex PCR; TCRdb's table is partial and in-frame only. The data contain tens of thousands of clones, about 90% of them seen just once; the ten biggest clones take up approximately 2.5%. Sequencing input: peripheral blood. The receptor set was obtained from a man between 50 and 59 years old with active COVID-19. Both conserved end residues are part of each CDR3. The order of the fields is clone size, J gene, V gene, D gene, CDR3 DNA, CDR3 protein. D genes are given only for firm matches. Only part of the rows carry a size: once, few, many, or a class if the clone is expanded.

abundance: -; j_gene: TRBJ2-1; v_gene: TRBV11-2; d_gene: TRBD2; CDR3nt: TGTGCCAGCAGCTTAGTGAGCGGGAGGGCCGGTGAGCAGTTCTTC; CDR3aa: CASSLVSGRAGEQFF
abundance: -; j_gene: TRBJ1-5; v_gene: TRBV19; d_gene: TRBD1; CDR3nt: TGTGCCAGTAGTGGTGTACAGGGGGTCGATCAGCCCCAGCATTTT; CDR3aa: CASSGVQGVDQPQHF
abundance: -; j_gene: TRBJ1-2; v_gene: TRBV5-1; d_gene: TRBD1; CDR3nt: TGCGCCAGCAGCTGGGGACAGAGTAACTATGGCTACACCTTC; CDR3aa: CASSWGQSNYGYTF
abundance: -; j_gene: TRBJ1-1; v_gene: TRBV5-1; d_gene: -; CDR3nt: TGCGCCAGCAGCTTGTACGGGGTCCAAACTGAAGCTTTCTTT; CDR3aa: CASSLYGVQTEAFF
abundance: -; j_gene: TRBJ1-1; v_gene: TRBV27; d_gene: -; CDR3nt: TGTGCCAGCAGTCCCCGCCAGATGAACACTGAAGCTTTCTTT; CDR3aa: CASSPRQMNTEAFF
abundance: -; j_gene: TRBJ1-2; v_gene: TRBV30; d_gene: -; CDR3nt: TGTGCCTGGAGTGATTCCAGACATCCTAACTATGGCTACACCTTC; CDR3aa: CAWSDSRHPNYGYTF
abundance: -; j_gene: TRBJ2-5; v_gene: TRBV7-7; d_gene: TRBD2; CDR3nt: TGTGCCAGCAGCTTAGGAGGGACTAGGAGAGAGACCCAGTACTTC; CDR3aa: CASSLGGTRRETQYF
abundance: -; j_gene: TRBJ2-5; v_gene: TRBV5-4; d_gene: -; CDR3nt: TGTGCCAGCAGCGATCTAACAGGGTTCGGCGAGACCCAGTACTTC; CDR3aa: CASSDLTGFGETQYF
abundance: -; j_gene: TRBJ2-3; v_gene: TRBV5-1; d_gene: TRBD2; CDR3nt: TGCGCCAGCAGAAGCGGGACGGATACGCAGTATTTT; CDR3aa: CASRSGTDTQYF
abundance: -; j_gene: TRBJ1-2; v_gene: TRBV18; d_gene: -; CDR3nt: TGTGCCAGCTCAGGGGGGAACTATGGCTACACCTTC; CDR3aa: CASSGGNYGYTF
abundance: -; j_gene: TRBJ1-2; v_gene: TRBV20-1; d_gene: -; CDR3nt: TGCAGTGCTAGTGGAGACGGGTTAGCTAACTATGGCTACACCTTC; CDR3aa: CSASGDGLANYGYTF
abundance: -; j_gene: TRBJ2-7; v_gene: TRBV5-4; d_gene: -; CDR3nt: TGTGCCAGCAGACTCGGGACAACGGGCGAGCAGTACTTC; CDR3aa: CASRLGTTGEQYF
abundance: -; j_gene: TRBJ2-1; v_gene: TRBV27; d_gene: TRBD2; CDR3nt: TGTGCCAGCTCGCGGGGGGCCTATGAGCAGTTCTTC; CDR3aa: CASSRGAYEQFF
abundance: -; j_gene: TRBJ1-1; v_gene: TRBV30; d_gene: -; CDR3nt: TGTGCCTGGAGTGGAGACACTGAAGCTTTCTTT; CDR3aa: CAWSGDTEAFF
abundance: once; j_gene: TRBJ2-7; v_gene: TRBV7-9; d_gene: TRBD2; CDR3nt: TGTGCCAGCAGCTTAGTGGGACTAGCTAACGACGAGCAGTACTTC; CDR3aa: CASSLVGLANDEQYF
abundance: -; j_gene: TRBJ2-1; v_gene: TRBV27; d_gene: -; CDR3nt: TGTGCCAGCAGTACCGCGAGAGGGGGATACAATGAGCAGTTCTTC; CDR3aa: CASSTARGGYNEQFF
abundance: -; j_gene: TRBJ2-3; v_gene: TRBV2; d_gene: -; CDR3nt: TGTGCCAGCAATCAGGGTGGGACAGATACGCAGTATTTT; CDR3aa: CASNQGGTDTQYF
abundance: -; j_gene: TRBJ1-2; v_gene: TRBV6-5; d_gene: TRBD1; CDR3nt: TGTGCCAGCAGAAAAACAGGGGGCAGTGGCTACACCTTC; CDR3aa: CASRKTGGSGYTF
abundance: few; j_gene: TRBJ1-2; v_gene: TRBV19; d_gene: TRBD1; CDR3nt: TGTGCCAGTAGTACCCGGACAGGGCGAGGCTACACCTTC; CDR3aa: CASSTRTGRGYTF
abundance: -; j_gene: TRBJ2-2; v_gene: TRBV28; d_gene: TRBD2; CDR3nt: TGTGCCAGCGGAAGTTCGACGCGGGGGGGCGGGCTGTTTTTT; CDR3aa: CASGSSTRGGGLFF
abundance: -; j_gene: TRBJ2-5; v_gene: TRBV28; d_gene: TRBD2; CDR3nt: TGTGCCAGCAGCCGCCTCAGCGGGAGGAACCAAGAGACCCAGTACTTC; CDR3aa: CASSRLSGRNQETQYF
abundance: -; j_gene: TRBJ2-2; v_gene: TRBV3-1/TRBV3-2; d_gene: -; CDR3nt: TGTGCCAGCAGCCAAGTAGTCCCTACAGGGTCGTTTTCCGGGGAGCTGTTTTTT; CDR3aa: CASSQVVPTGSFSGELFF
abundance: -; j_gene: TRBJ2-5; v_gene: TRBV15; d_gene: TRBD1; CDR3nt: TGTGCCACCAGCAGAGAAGGGACAGACCAAGAGACCCAGTACTTC; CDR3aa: CATSREGTDQETQYF
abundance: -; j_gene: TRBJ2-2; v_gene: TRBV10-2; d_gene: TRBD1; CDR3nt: TGCGCCAGCAGTGGGACAGGGGGCAACACCGGGGAGCTGTTTTTT; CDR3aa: CASSGTGGNTGELFF
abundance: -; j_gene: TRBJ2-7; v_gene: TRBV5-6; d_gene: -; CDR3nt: TGTGCCAGCAGCCCTCGACTAGAAGGGAGTACTTACTTC; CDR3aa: CASSPRLEGSTYF
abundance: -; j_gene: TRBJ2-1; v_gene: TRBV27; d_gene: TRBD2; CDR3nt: TGTGCCAGCAGTTTAGGGGGGAGGGCCCTCCGGGAGCAGTTCTTC; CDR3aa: CASSLGGRALREQFF
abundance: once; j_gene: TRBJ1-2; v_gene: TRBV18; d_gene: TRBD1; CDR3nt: TGTGCCAGCTCACCACCAGAGGGGGCCGGGAGTAACTATGGCTACACCTTC; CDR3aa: CASSPPEGAGSNYGYTF
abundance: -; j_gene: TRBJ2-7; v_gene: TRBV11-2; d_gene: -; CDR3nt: TGTGCCAGCACCCCTATACGTTACTCCTACGAGCAGTACTTC; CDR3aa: CASTPIRYSYEQYF
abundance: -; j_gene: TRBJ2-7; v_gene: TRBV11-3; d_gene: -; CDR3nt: TGTGCCAGCAGCTTATCCGCGCTGCCCTACGAGCAGTACTTC; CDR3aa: CASSLSALPYEQYF
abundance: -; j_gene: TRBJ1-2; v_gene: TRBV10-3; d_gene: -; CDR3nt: TGTGCCATCAGTGACAGGGATTATGGCTACACCTTC; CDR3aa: CAISDRDYGYTF
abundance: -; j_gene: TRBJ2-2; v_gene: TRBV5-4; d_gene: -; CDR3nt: TGTGCCAGCAGCTTGGCACCGACGGGGAACACCGGGGAGCTGTTTTTT; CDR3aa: CASSLAPTGNTGELFF